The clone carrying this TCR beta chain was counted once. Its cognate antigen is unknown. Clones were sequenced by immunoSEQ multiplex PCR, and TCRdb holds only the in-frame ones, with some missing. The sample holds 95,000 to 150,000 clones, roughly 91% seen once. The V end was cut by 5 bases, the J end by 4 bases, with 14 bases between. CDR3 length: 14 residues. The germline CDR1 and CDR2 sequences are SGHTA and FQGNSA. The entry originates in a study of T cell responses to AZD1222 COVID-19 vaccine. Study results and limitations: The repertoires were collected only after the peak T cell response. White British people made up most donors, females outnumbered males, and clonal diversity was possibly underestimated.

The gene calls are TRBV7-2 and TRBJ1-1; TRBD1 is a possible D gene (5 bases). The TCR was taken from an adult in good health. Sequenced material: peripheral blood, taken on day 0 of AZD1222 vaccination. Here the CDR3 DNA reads TGTGCCAGCAGCCCCCGGGCCAGGGTCACTGAAGCTTTCTTT. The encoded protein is CASSPRARVTEAFF.